These T cell receptor beta chains were read from a single sample in a study of T cells in Graves' hyperthyroidism and ophthalmopathy. TCRdb independently ran MiXCR on the multiplex PCR reads; one entry per CDR3 protein. The top ten clones hold 15% to 20% of a sample with 500,000 to 600,000 distinct CDR3 sequences, 46% of them seen once. The material sequenced was peripheral blood or thyroid tissue (not recorded which). These receptors originate from an adult woman with Graves' disease, either hyperthyroidism or ophthalmopathy (not recorded which). Both conserved end residues are part of each CDR3. D genes are given only for firm matches. Part of the rows lack a size; the others show once, few, many or a class for expanded clones.

V: TRBV12-5
D: NA
size: once
J: TRBJ1-6
DNA: TGTGCTAGTGGTCTTAGACCTGGGGACGGTAATTCACCCCTCCACTTT
CDR3: CASGLRPGDGNSPLHF

V: TRBV6-5
D: TRBD2
size: many
J: TRBJ2-5
DNA: TGTGCCAGCGTATTGATAAGCGGGAAGAATTCAGAGACCCAGTACTTC
CDR3: CASVLISGKNSETQYF

V: TRBV7-3
D: NA
size: many
J: TRBJ1-1
DNA: TGTGCCAGCAGCTTAGAATCGACGAACACTGAAGCTTTCTTT
CDR3: CASSLESTNTEAFF

V: TRBV12-3/TRBV12-4
D: NA
size: many
J: TRBJ1-2
DNA: TGTGCCAGCAGTTCGATACAGGGACTCGGGGGCTACACCTTC
CDR3: CASSSIQGLGGYTF

V: TRBV6-5
D: NA
size: few
J: TRBJ2-2
DNA: TGTGCCATCAGTGAGTCGGCTCCCACCGTCACCGGGGAGCTGTTTTTT
CDR3: CAISESAPTVTGELFF

V: TRBV5-1
D: TRBD2
size: many
J: TRBJ2-7
DNA: TGTGCCAGCAGCTCCACGGGAGGCGAGCAGTACTTC
CDR3: CASSSTGGEQYF

V: TRBV10-3
D: TRBD1
size: NA
J: TRBJ1-6
DNA: TGTGCCATCAGCCAGGGGGATAATTCACCCCTCCACTTT
CDR3: CAISQGDNSPLHF

V: TRBV7-2
D: NA
size: NA
J: TRBJ1-1
DNA: TGTGCCAGCAGCAACATCCTGGGAGGGAACACTGAAGCTTTCTTT
CDR3: CASSNILGGNTEAFF

V: TRBV10-3
D: NA
size: many
J: TRBJ2-2
DNA: TGTGCCATCAGTGAATTGAGCTCCGGGGAGCTGTTTTTT
CDR3: CAISELSSGELFF

V: TRBV7-2
D: NA
size: many
J: TRBJ2-7
DNA: TGTGCCAGCAGCCTCGCCGCGGCGGGCCTCCCCTACGAGCAGTACTTC
CDR3: CASSLAAAGLPYEQYF

V: TRBV7-2
D: TRBD1
size: NA
J: TRBJ2-7
DNA: TGTGCCAGCAGGATCTGGACAGGGGCCTACGAGCAGTACTTC
CDR3: CASRIWTGAYEQYF

V: TRBV12-3/TRBV12-4
D: TRBD1
size: many
J: TRBJ1-4
DNA: TGTGCAAGCGGAGGGACAGGGATTGGTGAAAAACTGTTTTTT
CDR3: CASGGTGIGEKLFF

V: TRBV14
D: NA
size: many
J: TRBJ1-3
DNA: TGTGCCAGCAGCCCCCGGGCCTCCTCTGGAAACACCATATATTTT
CDR3: CASSPRASSGNTIYF

V: TRBV5-4
D: NA
size: NA
J: TRBJ1-1
DNA: TGTGCCAGCAGCTGGCAGGGAGTCACTGAAGCTTTCTTT
CDR3: CASSWQGVTEAFF

V: TRBV7-2
D: TRBD1
size: NA
J: TRBJ1-2
DNA: TGTGCCAGCAGCGGACAGGGCCCCGGCGGCTACACCTTC
CDR3: CASSGQGPGGYTF

V: TRBV15
D: NA
size: NA
J: TRBJ1-2
DNA: TGTGCCACCAGCAGAGACAGTCCCTCCGCGGGCTACACCTTC
CDR3: CATSRDSPSAGYTF

V: TRBV11-2
D: NA
size: few
J: TRBJ2-7
DNA: TGTGCCAGCAGATTGGGGACGGGATTGAGGAAGCAGTACTTC
CDR3: CASRLGTGLRKQYF

V: TRBV7-2
D: NA
size: many
J: TRBJ2-5
DNA: TGTGCCAGCAGCCCAAAAGAGACCCAGTACTTC
CDR3: CASSPKETQYF

V: TRBV7-7
D: NA
size: many
J: TRBJ2-2
DNA: TGTGCTAGCAGGGAGGGACATTCCACCGGGGAGCTGTTTTTT
CDR3: CASREGHSTGELFF

V: TRBV12-3/TRBV12-4
D: TRBD1
size: many
J: TRBJ1-2
DNA: TGTGCCAGCAGGGGAATACAGGGGGTCTACACCTTC
CDR3: CASRGIQGVYTF

V: TRBV18
D: NA
size: NA
J: TRBJ2-5
DNA: TGTGCCAGCTCCCACGGGGGGCTTGAGGAGACCCAGTACTTC
CDR3: CASSHGGLEETQYF

V: TRBV11-3
D: NA
size: NA
J: TRBJ1-5
DNA: TGTGCCAGCAGCTATACCGGGACATTTCCCTACAATCAGCCCCAGCATTTT
CDR3: CASSYTGTFPYNQPQHF

V: TRBV12-3/TRBV12-4
D: NA
size: few
J: TRBJ1-5
DNA: TGTGCCAGCAGGACCGGGGGACTATTGGGCAATCAGCCCCAGCATTTT
CDR3: CASRTGGLLGNQPQHF

V: TRBV7-6
D: TRBD2
size: NA
J: TRBJ2-7
DNA: TGTGCCAGCAGTTTCGGGGGGGGGGGCAGGAGAAACCACGAGCAGTACTTC
CDR3: CASSFGGGGRRNHEQYF

V: TRBV7-2
D: NA
size: many
J: TRBJ1-5
DNA: TGTGCCAGCAGCTTAGTCCCGGGGAATTGCAATCAGCCCCAGCATTTT
CDR3: CASSLVPGNCNQPQHF

V: TRBV10-3
D: NA
size: NA
J: TRBJ2-5
DNA: TGTGCCACCAGTGGGGGCGAGCGAGAGACCCAGTACTTC
CDR3: CATSGGERETQYF

V: TRBV7-8
D: NA
size: few
J: TRBJ1-1
DNA: TGTGCCAGCAGCCAAGATCCTAACCGTGGGGCGAACACTGAAGCTTTCTTT
CDR3: CASSQDPNRGANTEAFF

V: TRBV6-5
D: NA
size: many
J: TRBJ1-2
DNA: TGTGCCAGCAGTTACTCGGCAGAACAGAACTATGGCTACACCTTC
CDR3: CASSYSAEQNYGYTF

V: TRBV7-3
D: NA
size: NA
J: TRBJ2-7
DNA: TGTGCCAGCAGGCTGGGGCCTAGAGGACAAACCTACGAGCAGTACTTC
CDR3: CASRLGPRGQTYEQYF

V: TRBV6-1
D: NA
size: once
J: TRBJ2-6
DNA: TGTGCCAGCAGTATCGCTAACTATGGGGCCAACGTCCTGACTTTC
CDR3: CASSIANYGANVLTF

V: TRBV5-4
D: NA
size: NA
J: TRBJ2-5
DNA: TGTGCCAGCAGCTTGGCCGGAGCTCCTGGGGAGACCCAGTACTTC
CDR3: CASSLAGAPGETQYF

V: TRBV2
D: NA
size: NA
J: TRBJ2-3
DNA: TGTGCCAGCAAGAACCCAGCAGGGGCCGAAAGGGGGACGCAGTATTTT
CDR3: CASKNPAGAERGTQYF